The 28 T cell receptor beta chains presented below share a single source sample, sequenced in a study of CD8 T cells in ankylosing spondylitis. TCRdb used MiXCR to reprocess the 5' RACE reads, holding one entry per CDR3 protein. The data hold approximately 140,000 distinct CDR3 sequences, with approximately 44% observed a single time. The sequenced sample was synovial fluid, either unsorted or a sorted T cell fraction (not recorded which). Receptors were obtained from a male donor with ankylosing spondylitis.

The J gene is TRBJ2-7, the V gene TRBV9, with 11 bases fitting TRBD1. Looked up from germline, CDR1 is SGDLS and CDR2 is YYNGEE. Germline trimming cut 0 bases from V and 7 bases from J; bases unmatched to any gene: 3. The CDR3 is 14 amino acids. The chain's CDR3 is CASSVVDRGHEQYF. CDR3 in DNA: TGTGCCAGCAGCGTAGTGGACAGGGGGCATGAGCAGTACTTC.

The rearrangement joins TRBV9 to TRBJ2-1; either TRBD1 or TRBD2 may fit D (5 bases each). CDR1 is SGDLS and CDR2 is YYNGEE in the germline V gene. The CDR3 is 17 amino acids. The ends were cut back, 2 bases at V and 9 bases at J, with 24 bases in the middle. Here the CDR3 reads CASSVFSGPGNGREQFF. CDR3 bases: TGTGCCAGCAGCGTCTTCTCGGGGCCTGGTAATGGACGTGAGCAGTTCTTC.

This chain uses TRBV9 with TRBJ1-2; TRBD1 is a possible D gene (6 bases). The germline gives CDR1 SGDLS, CDR2 YYNGEE. V dropped 4 bases and J dropped 7 bases, with 17 bases sitting between them. The CDR3 contains 14 residues. The CDR3 nucleotides are TGTGCCAGCAGCCCTACCGACAGGCTAAGTGGCTACACCTTC. Amino acids: CASSPTDRLSGYTF.

The chain is built from TRBV7-8 and TRBJ2-3, with TRBD2 matching 12 bases. This CDR3 spans 17 amino acids. With 1 base clipped from V and 4 bases from J, the junction kept 6 bases outside the gene matches. Germline CDR1 SGHVS, CDR2 FQNEAQ. CDR3 DNA sequence: TGTGCCAGCAGCTTAGGGTCTAGCGGGGGGGTCGCAGATACGCAGTATTTT. Translating it yields CASSLGSSGGVADTQYF.

The V call is TRBV12-3 or TRBV12-4, the J call TRBJ1-1, with D perhaps TRBD1 (6 bases). CDR3 length: 16 residues. Trimming left V 8 bases short and J 3 bases short, with 22 bases between. In DNA, the CDR3 is TGTGCCAGCTCTTTTGACTCGGAGGGGGAATACACTGAAGCTTTCTTT. It specifies CASSFDSEGEYTEAFF.

This clonotype came up a few times. The gene calls are TRBV4-1 and TRBJ2-7; weak D call: TRBD2 (5 bases). The CDR3 spans 14 residues. Trimming stripped 5 bases from V and 3 bases from J, with 14 bases between. Germline CDR1 is MGHRA and CDR2 is YSYEKL. The CDR3 here is CASSSGLENYEQYF. For the CDR3, the DNA is TGCGCCAGCAGCTCAGGACTCGAAAACTACGAGCAGTACTTC.

Only a few counts were recorded for this clonotype. The chain recombines TRBV7-9 with TRBJ2-1, with 8 bases aligning to TRBD1. Germline V gene data show CDR1 as SEHNR and CDR2 as FQNEAQ (reference sequence). This CDR3 has 11 amino acids. After removal of 1 base from V and 16 bases from J, the junction contained 3 bases not matched to a gene. CDR3 protein: CASSLGGQVFF. The CDR3 region has the DNA TGTGCCAGCAGCTTAGGGGGACAGGTATTCTTC.

This chain links TRBV4-1 with TRBJ2-7; D may be TRBD2 (5 bases). V gave up 0 bases and J gave up 3 bases, with 9 bases separating them. CDR3 size: 14 residues. Germline lookup yields CDR1 MGHRA and CDR2 YSYEKL. CDR3 protein: CASSQDEADYEQYF. The CDR3 bases are TGCGCCAGCAGCCAAGACGAAGCGGACTACGAGCAGTACTTC.

This clonotype occurred a few times. The CDR3 is CASSGGSINEKLFF. CDR3 in DNA: TGTGCCTCTTCGGGGGGCTCTATTAATGAAAAACTGTTTTTT. The chain carries TRBV30 and TRBJ1-4; D may be TRBD1 (6 bases). The CDR3 spans 14 residues. V shed 7 bases and J shed 4 bases, with 16 bases lying between them. Looked up from germline, CDR1 is GTSNPN and CDR2 is SVGIG (reference sequence).

CDR3 sequence reads: CASSSGWGGPMNTEAFF. The CDR3 bases are TGTGCCAGCAGCTCCGGGTGGGGTGGGCCCATGAACACTGAAGCTTTCTTT. The rearrangement joins TRBV9 to TRBJ1-1; D is unresolved. The CDR3 extends over 17 amino acids. V was clipped by 4 bases and J by 0 bases, with 19 bases between them. Germline values: CDR1 SGDLS, CDR2 YYNGEE. Full variable domain (rest looked up from reference TRBV9 and TRBJ1-1): DSGVTQTPKHLITATGQRVTLRCSPRSGDLSVYWYQQSLDQGLQFLIQYYNGEERAKGNILERFSAQQFPDLHSELNLSSLELGDSALYFCASSSGWGGPMNTEAFFGQGTRLTVV.

The chain couples TRBV12-5 to TRBJ1-2; D is unclear. Trimming removed 4 bases at V and 7 bases at J, with 13 bases between. CDR1 LGHNT and CDR2 FRNRAP come from the germline V gene. CDR3 size: 13 residues. The CDR3 is CASGSRAGSGYTF. The CDR3 nucleotides are TGTGCTAGTGGTTCCCGGGCGGGGAGTGGCTACACCTTC.

Only a few counts were recorded for this clonotype. This chain links TRBV7-9 with TRBJ2-7, with D hard to call. The V end lost 1 base, the J end lost 2 bases, and 9 bases lay between the germline ends. Germline values: CDR1 SEHNR, CDR2 FQNEAQ (reference sequence). The CDR3 loop spans 14 amino acids. CDR3 loop: CASSLVPGPYEQYF. DNA for the CDR3: TGTGCCAGCAGCTTAGTTCCAGGTCCCTACGAGCAGTACTTC. Complete variable domain (other parts from reference TRBV7-9 and TRBJ2-7): DTGVSQNPRHKITKRGQNVTFRCDPISEHNRLYWYRQTLGQGPEFLTYFQNEAQLEKSRLLSDRFSAERPKGSFSTLEIQRTEQGDSAMYLCASSLVPGPYEQYFGPGTRLTVT.

CDR3 DNA sequence: TGTGCCTGGAGTCGGCACAGGGGAGGCGGCTACACCTTC. Amino acid sequence: CAWSRHRGGGYTF. The V and J genes are TRBV30 and TRBJ1-2; TRBD1 matches at 7 bases. The CDR3 has 13 amino acids. Germline V gene lookup returns CDR1 GTSNPN and CDR2 SVGIG (reference sequence). Trimming removed 2 bases from V and 8 bases from J; junction bases left unmatched: 8.

This clonotype was observed a few times. The rearrangement uses TRBV11-1 and TRBJ2-1, with 8 nucleotides matching TRBD1. Germline CDR1 reads SGHAT; CDR2 reads FQDESV (reference sequence). J was trimmed by 6 bases and V by 5 bases; bases with no gene match: 21. The CDR3 runs to 19 residues. Here the CDR3 reads CASSPGTGLWWWLINEQFF. The CDR3 DNA reads as TGTGCCAGCAGCCCAGGGACAGGCCTGTGGTGGTGGCTAATCAATGAGCAGTTCTTC.

A few counts support this clonotype. V gene TRBV4-1 combines with J gene TRBJ2-1; D might be TRBD2 (6 bases). V was cut by 1 base and J by 3 bases, with 13 bases left in between. The CDR3 extends over 16 amino acids. Germline CDR1 MGHRA, CDR2 YSYEKL. The CDR3, as DNA: TGCGCCAGCAGCCAAGTTGCACTAGCAGGCTACAATGAGCAGTTCTTC. Protein: CASSQVALAGYNEQFF.

This clonotype was seen a handful of times. The CDR3 is CASSTAGFGPEAFF. CDR3 DNA sequence: TGTGCCAGTAGTACAGCAGGGTTCGGCCCTGAAGCTTTCTTT. The chain couples TRBV19 to TRBJ1-1; tentative D call: TRBD1 (5 bases). Germline CDR1 and CDR2: LNHDA and SQIVND (reference sequence). The CDR3 has 14 residues. Trimming pared 4 bases from V and 6 bases from J, leaving 15 bases between.

This chain joins TRBV5-5 and TRBJ2-5; D is unresolved. The CDR3 is made up of 13 amino acids. With 4 bases removed from V and 8 bases from J, the gap between germline ends came to 15 bases. Per the germline V gene, CDR1 is SGHKS and CDR2 is YYEKEE (reference sequence). The CDR3 sequence is CASSPAGLLTQYF. In DNA, the CDR3 is TGTGCCAGCAGCCCCGCTGGGCTGTTAACCCAGTACTTC.

The chain employs TRBV5-4 and TRBJ2-1; D remains unclear. The CDR3 consists of 14 residues. V was trimmed by 1 base and J by 4 bases, leaving 9 bases between them. Germline values: CDR1 SGHNT, CDR2 YYREEE (reference sequence). The CDR3 DNA reads TGTGCCAGCAGCTTGAATAGGTTGTACAATGAGCAGTTCTTC. This gives the protein CASSLNRLYNEQFF.

The chain is built from TRBV18 and TRBJ1-4, with D uncertain. V was trimmed by 3 bases and J by 2 bases, leaving 16 bases between them. CDR3 length: 17 residues. The germline V gene has CDR1 KGHSH and CDR2 LQKENI. CDR3 sequence: CASSPGSPVATNEKLFF. The CDR3 DNA reads TGTGCCAGCTCACCGGGATCCCCGGTGGCCACTAATGAAAAACTGTTTTTT.

The chain couples TRBV12-3 or TRBV12-4 to TRBJ1-1, with D possibly matching TRBD1 (5 bases). V lost 3 bases and J 1 base, leaving 27 bases between the germline ends. There are 20 residues in the CDR3. The CDR3 DNA reads TGTGCCAGCAGTTTGAAACAAGACAGAGGCCGAATCGTGGAGAACACTGAAGCTTTCTTT. This gives the protein CASSLKQDRGRIVENTEAFF.

This clonotype came up a few times. The rearrangement uses TRBV7-2 and TRBJ1-2; no reliable D call. Germline CDR1 and CDR2: SGHTA and FQGNSA. V shed 1 base and J shed 4 bases, with 10 bases lying between them. The length of the CDR3 is 14 residues. CDR3 sequence (DNA): TGTGCCAGCAGCTTAGTTCCAGACACCTATGGCTACACCTTC. It yields the protein CASSLVPDTYGYTF.

J is TRBJ2-1 and V is TRBV6-5, with TRBD1 as a possible D gene (5 bases). Germline V gene data show CDR1 as MNHEY and CDR2 as SVGAGI. Trimming took 5 bases from V and 10 from J, leaving 12 bases between them. The CDR3 length is 12 residues. The CDR3 bases are TGTGCCAGCAGTCAGGGTGGTGGGGAGCAGTTCTTC. Its translation is CASSQGGGEQFF.

V is TRBV6-2 or TRBV6-3 and J is TRBJ1-1; unclear D gene. The CDR3 length is 12 residues. The germline gives CDR1 MNHEY, CDR2 SVGEGT. With 2 bases removed from V and 7 bases from J, the gap between germline ends came to 8 bases. The DNA of the CDR3 is TGTGCCAGCAGTTACCCCCGGGATGAAGCTTTCTTT. Amino acid sequence: CASSYPRDEAFF.

The CDR3 loop is CASSWSGPGQEQYF. CDR3 sequence (DNA): TGCGCCAGCAGCTGGAGCGGTCCGGGACAGGAGCAGTACTTC. The gene calls are TRBV5-1 and TRBJ2-7; 7 bases are a match to TRBD1. The V and J ends lost 3 bases and 7 bases, in that order; junction bases with no gene match: 10. This CDR3 comprises 14 residues. Germline V gene lookup returns CDR1 SGHRS and CDR2 YFSETQ.

The chain combines TRBV29-1 with TRBJ1-1, with 7 bases matching TRBD1. The CDR3 consists of 16 residues. After removal of 6 bases from V and 0 bases from J, the junction contained 13 bases not matched to a gene. Per the germline V gene, CDR1 is SQVTM and CDR2 is ANQGSEA. DNA for the CDR3: TGCAGCGTCCGAGGACAGGTGACCCCTATGAACACTGAAGCTTTCTTT. It codes for CSVRGQVTPMNTEAFF.

This clonotype was counted a few times. The rearrangement uses TRBV7-3 and TRBJ2-1; no clear D. The V and J ends lost 5 bases and 5 bases respectively, with 16 bases between them. Germline CDR1 and CDR2: SGHTA and FQGTGA. This CDR3 is built from 15 residues. This chain's CDR3 is CASSRYLTWDNEQFF. The CDR3 DNA is TGTGCCAGCAGCCGGTACCTTACTTGGGACAATGAGCAGTTCTTC.

This clonotype was detected a few times. The chain couples TRBV12-3 or TRBV12-4 to TRBJ1-3; no clear D gene. Trimming shortened V by 3 bases and J by 0 bases, and 15 bases separated the two germline ends. The CDR3 runs to 17 residues. CDR3 in DNA: TGTGCCAGCAGTTTGGGAAGGTCCCCCGACTCTGGAAACACCATATATTTT. It codes for CASSLGRSPDSGNTIYF.

This clonotype has more than one count but fewer than ten. The chain uses TRBV3-1 and TRBJ2-3; 7 bases map to TRBD1. V dropped 7 bases and J dropped 6; count of bases not matched to a gene: 10. CDR3 length: 14 amino acids. Germline V lookup: CDR1 LGHDT, CDR2 YNNKEL (reference sequence). As DNA, the CDR3 is TGTGCCAGCACCCGGACAGGCGAATGGGATACGCAGTATTTT. Translation: CASTRTGEWDTQYF.